The 28 T cell receptor beta chains listed next were all sequenced from one sample in a study of blood T cell repertoires in COVID-19. TCRdb's copy holds only in-frame clones and misses some; the assay was immunoSEQ multiplex PCR. The sample holds some 250,000 clones; approximately 91% are singletons and the top ten take 0.95% to 1.5%. Sequences were obtained from PBMCs or T cells enriched from blood (not recorded which). These receptors were taken from a human donor in a cohort exposed to, infected with or recovered from COVID-19 (not recorded which). The donor label of this sample is uncertain.

The rearrangement links TRBV5-4 to TRBJ2-7; 8 bases are a match to TRBD2. Trimming at V came to 0 bases and at J to 1 base, leaving 3 bases not matched to a gene. Germline V gene sequence: CDR1 SGHNT, CDR2 YYREEE (reference sequence). The CDR3 sequence is 15 residues long. The CDR3 reads CASSLEGGGSYEQYF. The CDR3 DNA sequence: TGTGCCAGCAGCTTGGAGGGCGGGGGGTCCTACGAGCAGTACTTC.

The chain links TRBV29-1 to TRBJ2-2, with 8 positions matching TRBD2. The CDR3 is made up of 15 amino acids. Germline assignment: CDR1 SQVTM and CDR2 ANQGSEA. The V and J ends lost 6 bases and 7 bases, in that order; junction bases with no gene match: 13. CDR3: CSVKGDREGYGELFF. The CDR3 DNA reads as TGCAGCGTCAAAGGGGATCGGGAGGGATACGGGGAGCTGTTTTTT.

This sequence joins TRBV10-1 and TRBJ2-1; 8 bases are a match to TRBD1. The CDR3 spans 14 residues. CDR1 is WNHNN and CDR2 is SYGVQD in the germline V gene (reference sequence). J gave up 1 base and V 6 bases, and 2 bases lay outside the gene matches. The CDR3 loop is CASRGQGSYNEQFF. CDR3 DNA: TGCGCCAGCAGAGGACAGGGATCCTACAATGAGCAGTTCTTC.

The chain joins TRBV4-1 to TRBJ2-5; maybe TRBD2 (6 bases). Germline CDR1 reads MGHRA; CDR2 reads YSYEKL. V lost 0 bases and J lost 3, with 8 bases in between. This CDR3 region has 14 residues. Here the CDR3 reads CASSQEGGEETQYF. CDR3 sequence (DNA): TGCGCCAGCAGCCAAGAAGGAGGGGAAGAGACCCAGTACTTC.

The chain joins TRBV5-1 to TRBJ2-4; 7 positions agree with TRBD1. V shed 0 bases and J 7 bases; nucleotides not matched to a gene: 7. Germline V gives CDR1 SGHRS, CDR2 YFSETQ. The CDR3 covers 15 residues. CDR3 in DNA: TGCGCCAGCAGCTTGGTAGGGGGCGTTCAGAACATTCAGTACTTC. It specifies CASSLVGGVQNIQYF.

The J gene is TRBJ2-5, the V gene TRBV30; 8 positions agree with TRBD1. The CDR3 contains 12 residues. The V gene's germline CDR1 is GTSNPN and CDR2 SVGIG (reference sequence). V was pared by 3 bases and J by 4 bases, with 1 base of the junction left unmatched. The CDR3 nucleotides are TGTGCCTGGAGCCAGGGGGCAGAGACCCAGTACTTC. Translating gives CAWSQGAETQYF. The full variable domain, its missing parts supplied by reference TRBV30 and TRBJ2-5, is SQTIHQWPATLVQPVGSPLSLECTVEGTSNPNLYWYRQAAGRGLQLLFYSVGIGQISSEVPQNLSASRPQDRQFILSSKKLLLSDSGFYLCAWSQGAETQYFGPGTRLLVL.

The J gene is TRBJ1-2, the V gene TRBV19, with D tentatively TRBD1 (6 bases). In germline, CDR1 is LNHDA, CDR2 SQIVND (reference sequence). This CDR3 is 14 amino acids long. The V and J ends lost 6 bases and 4 bases respectively, with 15 bases between them. The DNA for the CDR3 is TGTGCCAGTAGAGGCAGGGGCATCGGCTATGGCTACACCTTC. Translated: CASRGRGIGYGYTF.

V usage is TRBV7-2 and J usage is TRBJ1-1; perhaps TRBD1 as D (6 bases). Per germline, CDR1 SGHTA and CDR2 FQGNSA. V was cut by 0 bases and J by 7 bases, with 12 bases left in between. The CDR3 extends over 14 amino acids. The CDR3, as DNA: TGTGCCAGCAGCTTAGCGGGGGGGGACAATGAAGCTTTCTTT. It encodes CASSLAGGDNEAFF.

This clone came up once. At the DNA level, this CDR3 is encoded by other sequences in the same sample as well. The V and J genes are TRBV12-5 and TRBJ1-1; weak D call: TRBD1 (5 bases). This CDR3 is built from 13 residues. Germline-derived CDR1 and CDR2 are LGHNT and FRNRAP. Trimming left V 1 base short and J 8 bases short, with 11 bases between. The CDR3 here is CASGLGGGTEAFF. As DNA, the CDR3 is TGTGCTAGTGGTTTGGGCGGCGGGACGGAAGCTTTCTTT.

The rearrangement joins TRBV6-5 to TRBJ1-1, with D possibly matching TRBD1 (5 bases). Germline values: CDR1 MNHEY, CDR2 SVGAGI. V gave up 7 bases and J gave up 6 bases, with 15 bases separating them. The CDR3 is made up of 13 amino acids. CDR3 sequence: CASTPGIRAEAFF. CDR3 bases: TGTGCCAGCACCCCAGGGATTCGGGCTGAAGCTTTCTTT.

This rearrangement joins TRBV12-3 or TRBV12-4 to TRBJ2-5; no definite D call. V lost 3 bases and J 7 bases, leaving 12 bases between the germline ends. The CDR3 length is 13 residues. This chain's CDR3 is CASSLAPRGTQYF. CDR3 DNA sequence: TGTGCCAGCAGTTTGGCCCCAAGAGGGACCCAGTACTTC.

The chain combines TRBV7-2 with TRBJ1-3; 9 nucleotides align to TRBD1. CDR1 and CDR2 (germline): SGHTA, FQGNSA. The V gene end was trimmed by 5 bases and the J gene end by 6 bases; junction bases not matched to a gene: 8. This CDR3 spans 15 amino acids. The CDR3 loop is CASSPPGQGINTIYF. As DNA, the CDR3 is TGTGCCAGCAGCCCCCCGGGACAGGGAATAAACACCATATATTTT.

This clone was observed once. The V call is TRBV7-2, the J call TRBJ1-3, with D possibly TRBD1 on 6 matching bases. V lost 5 bases and J lost 2, with 13 bases in between. This CDR3 comprises 15 residues. Germline V gene sequence: CDR1 SGHTA, CDR2 FQGNSA. CDR3 amino acids: CASSAVGGPGNTIYF. The CDR3 DNA reads as TGTGCCAGCAGCGCAGTAGGGGGTCCTGGAAACACCATATATTTT.

About this clone itself: The same CDR3 also results from other DNA sequences found in this sample. The chain carries TRBV9 and TRBJ1-1; no definite D call. This CDR3 contains 13 residues. The V gene's germline CDR1 is SGDLS and CDR2 YYNGEE. Trimming shortened V by 0 bases and J by 0 bases, and 3 bases separated the two germline ends. CDR3 bases: TGTGCCAGCAGCGTAGCCATGAACACTGAAGCTTTCTTT. Protein sequence: CASSVAMNTEAFF.

This clone was found a few times. This chain uses TRBV12-3 or TRBV12-4 with TRBJ1-2; tentatively, D is TRBD1 (6 bases). The CDR3 length is 13 residues. Trimming pared 5 bases from V and 2 bases from J, leaving 9 bases between. CDR3 region: CASSTGQNYGYTF. The CDR3 DNA follows: TGTGCCAGCAGTACGGGACAAAACTATGGCTACACCTTC.

This chain joins TRBV7-9 and TRBJ1-5, with a possible D match to TRBD1 (6 bases). The CDR3 sequence is 15 residues long. The V gene's germline CDR1 is SEHNR and CDR2 FQNEAQ (reference sequence). Trimming cost V 5 bases and J 2 bases, with 13 bases left between them. CDR3 nucleotide sequence: TGTGCCAGCAGCCTCGGACAGCTTGGCAATCAGCCCCAGCATTTT. This codes for CASSLGQLGNQPQHF.

The chain has TRBV11-1 and TRBJ2-7; TRBD2 aligns across 13 bases. CDR3 length: 15 amino acids. After removal of 5 bases from V and 2 bases from J, the junction contained 3 bases not matched to a gene. Germline lookup yields CDR1 SGHAT and CDR2 FQDESV (reference sequence). The CDR3 is CASSPGLAGTYEQYF. For the CDR3, the DNA is TGTGCCAGCAGCCCGGGACTAGCGGGGACCTACGAGCAGTACTTC.

The J gene is TRBJ1-1, the V gene TRBV30; perhaps TRBD1 as D (5 bases). The germline V gene encodes CDR1 GTSNPN and CDR2 SVGIG (reference sequence). The length of the CDR3 is 12 residues. Trimming cost V 3 bases and J 0 bases, with 5 bases left between them. In DNA, the CDR3 is TGTGCCTGGAGGGACATGAACACTGAAGCTTTCTTT. This gives the protein CAWRDMNTEAFF.

This sequence joins TRBV10-3 and TRBJ2-3, with D tentatively TRBD2 (5 bases). Germline V gene data show CDR1 as ENHRY and CDR2 as SYGVKD. The V end lost 0 bases, the J end lost 1 base, and 14 bases lay between the germline ends. The CDR3 consists of 17 residues. For the CDR3, the DNA is TGTGCCATCAGTGAGTCCCCTGAGGGTCAAGGCACAGATACGCAGTATTTT. It is translated as CAISESPEGQGTDTQYF.

The V gene is TRBV5-1, the J gene TRBJ1-4; 9 bases match TRBD1. Germline lookup yields CDR1 SGHRS and CDR2 YFSETQ. V lost 2 bases and J lost 0; bases outside the gene matches: 8. This CDR3 has 18 residues. CDR3 residues: CASSFLGQGLATNEKLFF. In DNA form, the CDR3 reads TGCGCCAGCAGCTTTTTAGGACAGGGGCTCGCAACTAATGAAAAACTGTTTTTT.

This sequence joins TRBV19 and TRBJ1-2; 7 bases align to TRBD1. The germline V gene encodes CDR1 LNHDA and CDR2 SQIVND (reference sequence). The trim removed 11 bases at V and 4 bases at J, leaving 10 bases unmatched. The CDR3 runs to 13 residues. CDR3 in DNA: TGTGCCGGAAGCTCGCAGGGGGGCTATGGCTACACCTTC. This sequence encodes CAGSSQGGYGYTF.

The chain employs TRBV5-5 and TRBJ2-3; the D gene is possibly TRBD2 (6 bases). The CDR3 runs 14 residues. CDR1 and CDR2 (germline): SGHKS, YYEKEE (reference sequence). Trimming left V 4 bases short and J 0 bases short, with 9 bases between. CDR3 coding DNA: TGTGCCAGCAGCCCGGGACTTAGCACAGATACGCAGTATTTT. This codes for CASSPGLSTDTQYF.

The CDR3 DNA reads as TGTGCCAGCGTCCGGGGGGGGCGCAAAGCACGCGAGCAGTACTTC. This gives the protein CASVRGGRKAREQYF. V and J are TRBV6-4 and TRBJ2-7; 8 bases are a match to TRBD2. V was pared by 8 bases and J by 6 bases, with 15 bases of the junction left unmatched. From germline, CDR1 is MRHNA and CDR2 SNTAGT. The CDR3 has 15 residues.

CDR3 coding DNA: TGTGCCAGCAGCTTGGGTGCGGGGACAGAGACCCAGTACTTC. This encodes CASSLGAGTETQYF. This chain links TRBV7-9 with TRBJ2-5; weak D call: TRBD2 (6 bases). Germline CDR1 and CDR2: SEHNR and FQNEAQ (reference sequence). The CDR3 is 14 amino acids. Trimming removed 3 bases from V and 4 bases from J, with 12 bases in between.

The gene calls are TRBV10-3 and TRBJ1-1; 8 bases align to TRBD1. The CDR3 extends over 13 amino acids. Germline loops: CDR1 ENHRY, CDR2 SYGVKD. J was trimmed by 3 bases and V by 6 bases; bases with no gene match: 3. CDR3 region: CAIRPTGDTEAFF. In DNA, the CDR3 is TGTGCCATCAGGCCGACAGGGGACACTGAAGCTTTCTTT.

The sample holds one count of this clone. CDR3 sequence: CTSSQDIAGVNANTGELFF. Written as DNA, the CDR3 is TGCACCAGCAGCCAAGATATAGCGGGGGTAAATGCGAACACCGGGGAGCTGTTTTTT. This rearrangement joins TRBV1 to TRBJ2-2; the listed D gene, TRBD2, was not tested against the DNA. TRBV1 is labeled a pseudogene. This CDR3 has 19 residues.

The rearrangement joins TRBV6-5 to TRBJ1-1; D remains unclear. Per germline, CDR1 MNHEY and CDR2 SVGAGI. The CDR3 contains 16 residues. Trimming shortened V by 0 bases and J by 4 bases, and 15 bases separated the two germline ends. The CDR3 sequence: CASSYSAPGMGTEAFF. The CDR3 nucleotides are TGTGCCAGCAGTTACTCGGCGCCCGGGATGGGCACTGAAGCTTTCTTT.

The table lists this clone with a few counts. This sequence joins TRBV7-2 and TRBJ2-1; 9 nucleotides agree with TRBD1. The ends lost 5 bases at V and 7 bases at J; junction bases unmatched: 9. Per germline, CDR1 SGHTA and CDR2 FQGNSA. This CDR3 comprises 15 residues. DNA of the CDR3: TGTGCCAGCAGCGTTCCCGGGACAGGGAGAAATGAGCAGTTCTTC. This sequence encodes CASSVPGTGRNEQFF. Full variable domain (outside the CDR3, taken from reference TRBV7-2 and TRBJ2-1): GAGVSQSPSNKVTEKGKDVELRCDPISGHTALYWYRQSLGQGLEFLIYFQGNSAPDKSGLPSDRFSAERTGGSVSTLTIQRTQQEDSAVYLCASSVPGTGRNEQFFGPGTRLTVL.